This T cell receptor beta chain was captured in a study of cytomegalovirus exposure and HLA in healthy donors. The method was immunoSEQ multiplex PCR; TCRdb's version includes in-frame clones alone and lacks a portion of them. The sample carries roughly 250,000 clones, nearly 90% recorded once. The donors were part of the validation cohort of roughly 130 subjects. That cohort was separate from the first cohort, which comprised about 730 subjects. With respect to this clone: This sample includes further DNA sequences coding for the same CDR3.

This TCR was recovered from a woman aged 18-29 years in good health and CMV-seronegative. Sequencing used PBMCs.

DNA for the CDR3: TGTGCCAGCAGTTACGGACGTCGGGGAGCTGAACATGGCTACACCTTC. Its protein product is CASSYGRRGAEHGYTF. V is TRBV6-5 and J is TRBJ1-2, with D unclear. The CDR3 runs 16 residues. Germline-derived CDR1 and CDR2 are MNHEY and SVGAGI. The V end was cut by 2 bases, the J end by 6 bases, with 19 bases between.